Below are 5 T cell receptor beta chains sequenced from a single sample in a study of T cell repertoires in cytomegalovirus infection. Their cognate antigens are unknown. TCRdb called the reads again in MiXCR, with one record for every CDR3 protein. In the table there are 750,000 to 950,000 distinct CDR3 sequences, 25% to 30% of which are singletons. Specimen: cultured CD8+ T cells from PBMCs, collected from culture after CMV antigen stimulation. These receptors were collected from a human donor in good health (CMV status not recorded). Some clones in this sample may be carry-over from other donors' samples.

This clonotype was found many times. The rearrangement joins TRBV7-2 to TRBJ2-5; TRBD2 matches at 11 bases. Trimming removed 1 base from V and 1 base from J; junction bases left unmatched: 8. This CDR3 contains 18 residues. CDR1 is SGHTA, CDR2 FQGNSA, per germline. The chain's CDR3 is CASSLVPLAGVLQETQYF. The CDR3 nucleotides are TGTGCCAGCAGCTTAGTCCCACTAGCGGGGGTCCTCCAAGAGACCCAGTACTTC.

This chain connects TRBV29-1 to TRBJ2-6; either TRBD1 or TRBD2 may supply D (5 bases each). The germline CDR1 and CDR2 sequences are SQVTM and ANQGSEA. V was cut by 4 bases and J by 3 bases, with 7 bases left in between. The CDR3 has 13 residues. The CDR3, as DNA: TGCAGCGTTGGGGACGGTGGGGCCAACGTCCTGACTTTC. This sequence encodes CSVGDGGANVLTF.

The chain combines TRBV6-5 with TRBJ2-5, with D perhaps matching TRBD2 (5 bases). V shed 0 bases and J shed 5 bases, with 13 bases lying between them. The CDR3 length is 15 residues. From germline, CDR1 is MNHEY and CDR2 SVGAGI. The CDR3, as DNA: TGTGCCAGCAGTTACTCCCCGGGAACGGGGGAGACCCAGTACTTC. Translation: CASSYSPGTGETQYF.

This chain connects TRBV6-2 or TRBV6-3 to TRBJ2-5; D gene ambiguous. CDR1 MNHEY and CDR2 SVGEGT come from the germline V gene. The CDR3 is 13 amino acids. The ends were cut back, 2 bases at V and 5 bases at J, with 9 bases in the middle. The CDR3 DNA is TGTGCCAGCAGTTACGGTAGGCACGAGACCCAGTACTTC. Its protein product is CASSYGRHETQYF.

The chain employs TRBV7-6 and TRBJ1-6, with 8 bases aligning to TRBD1. The germline CDR1 and CDR2 sequences are SGHVS and FNYEAQ. The CDR3 sequence is 16 residues long. Trimming cost V 5 bases and J 5 bases; bases outside gene matches: 8. CDR3 sequence reads: CASSRQGLRDNSPLHF. The CDR3 DNA reads as TGTGCCAGCAGCCGACAGGGGCTCCGGGATAATTCACCCCTCCACTTT.